This T cell receptor (beta chain) came from a study of long-term antiretroviral therapy in people with HIV. Study-wide results and caveats: Adherence to ART, viral resistance and therapy changes lacked any data. Repertoires in HIV (unlike those of controls) had narrower CDR3 length ranges. Pre-ART expanded clones dominated the repertoire at every time point.

Germline V gene data show CDR1 as MNHNS and CDR2 as SASEGT. The CDR3 loop spans 12 amino acids. The V and J ends lost 6 bases and 3 bases respectively, with 9 bases between them. This clone showed up just once. Its antigen is undetermined. The libraries were made with immunoSEQ v3.0 at survey level. Sequencing targeted about 35,000-50,000 T-cell genomes per sample. The method was immunoSEQ multiplex PCR; TCRdb's version includes in-frame clones alone and lacks a portion of them. The data hold roughly 19,000 clones, with approximately 89% observed a single time. The rearrangement joins TRBV6-1 to TRBJ2-7, with D possibly being TRBD2 (6 bases). The material was unsorted PBMCs, obtained 0.5 years after starting antiretroviral therapy. This TCR was recovered from a middle-aged man with HIV. The CDR3 reads CASRDYLYEQYF. The CDR3 region has the DNA TGTGCCAGCAGGGACTACCTCTACGAGCAGTACTTC.